This T cell receptor (beta chain) was sequenced in a study of blood T cells in healthy people across ages. Primed by a sample-barcoded 5' primer and a J-beta primer mix, a second PCR proceeded for 7 to 11 cycles. All samples gave at least 3 million CDR3-containing paired-end reads. TCRdb reprocessed the 5' RACE reads with MiXCR, giving one entry per CDR3 protein. The sample carries fewer than 700,000 distinct CDR3 sequences, about 43% recorded once. This clonotype appeared many times. What was sequenced was blood. This receptor was obtained from a man older than 75 in good health.

CDR3 bases: TGCGCCAGCAGCCAGTCGGGACAAAGAGGCTACACCTTC. Its translation: CASSQSGQRGYTF. The chain carries TRBV4-3 and TRBJ1-2, with D possibly being TRBD1 (6 bases). The germline V gene encodes CDR1 LGHNA and CDR2 YSLEER. The CDR3 runs to 13 residues. V gave up 3 bases and J gave up 8 bases, with 13 bases separating them.